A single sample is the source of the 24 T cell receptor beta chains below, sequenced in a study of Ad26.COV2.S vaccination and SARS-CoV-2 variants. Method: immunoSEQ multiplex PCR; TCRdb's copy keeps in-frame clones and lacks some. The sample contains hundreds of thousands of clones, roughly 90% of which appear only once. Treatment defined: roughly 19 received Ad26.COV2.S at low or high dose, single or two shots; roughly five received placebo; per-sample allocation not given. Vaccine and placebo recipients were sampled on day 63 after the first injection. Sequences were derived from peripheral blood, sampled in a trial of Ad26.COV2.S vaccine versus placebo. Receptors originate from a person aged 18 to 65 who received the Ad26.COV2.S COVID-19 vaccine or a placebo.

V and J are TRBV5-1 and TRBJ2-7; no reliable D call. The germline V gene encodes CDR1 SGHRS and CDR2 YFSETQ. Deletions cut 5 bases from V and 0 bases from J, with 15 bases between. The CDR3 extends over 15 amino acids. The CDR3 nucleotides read TGCGCCAGCAGACCCGGGTCCCAGAACTCCTACGAGCAGTACTTC. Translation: CASRPGSQNSYEQYF.

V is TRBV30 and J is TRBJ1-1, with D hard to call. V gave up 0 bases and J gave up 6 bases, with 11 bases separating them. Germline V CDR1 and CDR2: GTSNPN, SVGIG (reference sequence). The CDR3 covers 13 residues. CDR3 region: CAWSVLGFAEAFF. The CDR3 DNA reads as TGTGCCTGGAGTGTACTTGGTTTCGCTGAAGCTTTCTTT.

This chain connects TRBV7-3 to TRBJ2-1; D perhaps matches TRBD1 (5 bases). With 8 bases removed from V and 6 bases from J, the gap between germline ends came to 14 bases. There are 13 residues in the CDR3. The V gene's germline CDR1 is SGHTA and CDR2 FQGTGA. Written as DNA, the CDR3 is TGTGCCAGCGGAATGACAGCTGGCAATGAGCAGTTCTTC. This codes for CASGMTAGNEQFF.

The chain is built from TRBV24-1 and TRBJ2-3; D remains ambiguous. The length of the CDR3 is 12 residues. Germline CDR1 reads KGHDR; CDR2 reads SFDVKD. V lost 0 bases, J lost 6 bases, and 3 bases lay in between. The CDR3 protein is CATSDLPDTQYF. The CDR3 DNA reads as TGTGCCACCAGTGATTTGCCGGATACGCAGTATTTT.

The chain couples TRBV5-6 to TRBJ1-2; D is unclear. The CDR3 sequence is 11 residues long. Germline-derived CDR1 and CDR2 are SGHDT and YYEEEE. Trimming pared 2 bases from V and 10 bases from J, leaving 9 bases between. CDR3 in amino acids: CASSFTVDYTF. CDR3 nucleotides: TGTGCCAGCAGCTTCACGGTTGACTACACCTTC.

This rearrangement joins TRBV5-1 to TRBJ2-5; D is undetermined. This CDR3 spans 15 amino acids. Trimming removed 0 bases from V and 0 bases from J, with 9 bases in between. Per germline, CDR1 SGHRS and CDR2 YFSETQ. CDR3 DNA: TGCGCCAGCAGCTTGGGGCAGGCCTACCAAGAGACCCAGTACTTC. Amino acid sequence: CASSLGQAYQETQYF.

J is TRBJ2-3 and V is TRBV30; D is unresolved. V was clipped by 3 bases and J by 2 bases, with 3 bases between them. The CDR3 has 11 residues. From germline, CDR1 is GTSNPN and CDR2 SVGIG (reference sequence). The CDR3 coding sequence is TGTGCCTGGAGCCTCACAGATACGCAGTATTTT. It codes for CAWSLTDTQYF. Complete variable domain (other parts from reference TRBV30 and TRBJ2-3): SQTIHQWPATLVQPVGSPLSLECTVEGTSNPNLYWYRQAAGRGLQLLFYSVGIGQISSEVPQNLSASRPQDRQFILSSKKLLLSDSGFYLCAWSLTDTQYFGPGTRLTVL.

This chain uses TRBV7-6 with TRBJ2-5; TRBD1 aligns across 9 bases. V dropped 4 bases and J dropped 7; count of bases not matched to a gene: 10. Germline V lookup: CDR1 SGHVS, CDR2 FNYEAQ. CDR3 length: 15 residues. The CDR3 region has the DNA TGTGCCAGCAGCTCGAACCGGGACAGGGAGGGGACCCAGTACTTC. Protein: CASSSNRDREGTQYF. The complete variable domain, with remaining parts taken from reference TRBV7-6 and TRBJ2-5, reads GAGVSQSPRYKVTKRGQDVALRCDPISGHVSLYWYRQALGQGPEFLTYFNYEAQQDKSGLPNDRFSAERPEGSISTLTIQRTEQRDSAMYRCASSSNRDREGTQYFGPGTRLLVL.

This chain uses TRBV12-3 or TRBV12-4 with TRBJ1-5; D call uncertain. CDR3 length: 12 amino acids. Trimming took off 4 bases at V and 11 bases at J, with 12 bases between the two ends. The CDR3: CASSSTASAQHF. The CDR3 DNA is TGTGCCAGCAGTTCGACGGCCTCCGCCCAGCATTTT.

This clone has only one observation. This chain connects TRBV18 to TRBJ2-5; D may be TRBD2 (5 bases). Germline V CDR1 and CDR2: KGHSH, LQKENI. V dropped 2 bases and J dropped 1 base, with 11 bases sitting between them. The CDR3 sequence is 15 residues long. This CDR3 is CASSPNAGIQETQYF. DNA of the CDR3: TGTGCCAGCTCACCAAATGCCGGGATCCAAGAGACCCAGTACTTC.

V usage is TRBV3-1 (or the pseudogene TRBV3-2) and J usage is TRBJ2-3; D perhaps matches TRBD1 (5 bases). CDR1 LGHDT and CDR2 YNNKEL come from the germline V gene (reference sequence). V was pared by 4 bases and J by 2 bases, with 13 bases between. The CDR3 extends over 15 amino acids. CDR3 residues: CASSPMDISTDTQYF. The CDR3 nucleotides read TGTGCCAGCAGCCCCATGGACATTTCCACAGATACGCAGTATTTT.

CDR3 in DNA: TGTGCCAGCAGCTCAGGACTCTACGCCGATACGCAGTATTTT. It codes for CASSSGLYADTQYF. The V gene is TRBV7-6, the J gene TRBJ2-3, with a possible D match to TRBD2 (5 bases). The CDR3 is 14 residues long. With 4 bases removed from V and 6 bases from J, the gap between germline ends came to 14 bases. The V gene's germline CDR1 is SGHVS and CDR2 FNYEAQ.

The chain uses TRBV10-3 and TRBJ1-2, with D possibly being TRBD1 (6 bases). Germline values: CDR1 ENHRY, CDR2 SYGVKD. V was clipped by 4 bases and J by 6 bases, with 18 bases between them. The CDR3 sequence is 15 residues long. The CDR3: CAISGSNRELNGYTF. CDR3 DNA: TGTGCCATCAGTGGGTCAAACAGGGAATTGAATGGCTACACCTTC.

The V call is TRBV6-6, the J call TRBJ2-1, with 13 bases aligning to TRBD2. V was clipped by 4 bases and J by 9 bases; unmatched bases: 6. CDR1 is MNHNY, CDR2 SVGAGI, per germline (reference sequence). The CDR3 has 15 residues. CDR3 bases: TGTGCCAGCAGTTCAACTAGCGGGAGGGCCATTGAGCAGTTCTTC. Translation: CASSSTSGRAIEQFF.

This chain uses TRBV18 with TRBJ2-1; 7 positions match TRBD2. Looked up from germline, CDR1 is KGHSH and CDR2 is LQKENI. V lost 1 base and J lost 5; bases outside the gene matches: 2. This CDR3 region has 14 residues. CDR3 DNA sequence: TGTGCCAGCTCACCACAACGGGGGGACAATGAGCAGTTCTTC. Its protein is CASSPQRGDNEQFF.

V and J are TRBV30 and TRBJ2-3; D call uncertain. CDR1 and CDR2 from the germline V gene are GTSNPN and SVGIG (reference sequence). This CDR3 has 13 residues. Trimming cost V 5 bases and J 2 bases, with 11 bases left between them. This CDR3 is CAWGVRSTDTQYF. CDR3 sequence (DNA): TGTGCCTGGGGCGTCCGGTCCACAGATACGCAGTATTTT.

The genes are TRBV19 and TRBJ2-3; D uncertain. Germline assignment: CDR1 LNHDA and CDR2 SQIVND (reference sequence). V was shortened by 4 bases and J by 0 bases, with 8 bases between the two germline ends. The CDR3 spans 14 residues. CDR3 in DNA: TGTGCCAGTAGTAACACGGTTAGCACAGATACGCAGTATTTT. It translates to CASSNTVSTDTQYF.

The CDR3 DNA sequence: TGTGCCATCAGTGAGTCAGCGTGGCAGCCCCAGCATTTT. Its translation: CAISESAWQPQHF. The chain combines TRBV10-3 with TRBJ1-5; D is unresolved. The CDR3 consists of 13 residues. Trimming left V 0 bases short and J 7 bases short, with 7 bases between. The germline CDR1 and CDR2 sequences are ENHRY and SYGVKD.

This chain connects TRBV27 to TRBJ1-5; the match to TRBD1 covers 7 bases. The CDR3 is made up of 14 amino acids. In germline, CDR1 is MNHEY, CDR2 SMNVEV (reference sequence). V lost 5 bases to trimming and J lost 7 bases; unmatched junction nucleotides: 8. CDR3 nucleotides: TGTGCCAGCAGTCCCCGACAGGGAACGCAGCCCCAGCATTTT. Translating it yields CASSPRQGTQPQHF.

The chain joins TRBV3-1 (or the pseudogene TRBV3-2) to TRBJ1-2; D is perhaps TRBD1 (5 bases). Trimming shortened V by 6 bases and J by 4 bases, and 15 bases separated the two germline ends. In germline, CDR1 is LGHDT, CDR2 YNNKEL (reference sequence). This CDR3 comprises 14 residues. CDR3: CASSPEGNIYGYTF. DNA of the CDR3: TGTGCCAGCAGTCCTGAGGGGAACATCTATGGCTACACCTTC.

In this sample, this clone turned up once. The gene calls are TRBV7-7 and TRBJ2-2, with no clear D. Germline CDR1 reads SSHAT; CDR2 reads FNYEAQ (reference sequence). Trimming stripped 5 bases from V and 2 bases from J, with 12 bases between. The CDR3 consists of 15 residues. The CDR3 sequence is CASSITPRNTGELFF. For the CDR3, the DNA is TGTGCCAGCAGCATTACTCCCCGAAACACCGGGGAGCTGTTTTTT.

The CDR3 DNA reads TGTGCCTGGAGCCGAGGTCCTTCCTCTGGAAACACCATATATTTT. It yields the protein CAWSRGPSSGNTIYF. The chain has TRBV30 and TRBJ1-3; no clear D gene. CDR1 and CDR2 (germline): GTSNPN, SVGIG (reference sequence). V lost 3 bases to trimming and J lost 0 bases, with 12 bases between them. The CDR3 has 15 residues.

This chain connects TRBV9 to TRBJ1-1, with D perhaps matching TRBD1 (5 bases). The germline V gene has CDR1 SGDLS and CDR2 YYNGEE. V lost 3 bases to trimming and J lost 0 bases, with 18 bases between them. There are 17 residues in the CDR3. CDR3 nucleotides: TGTGCCAGCAGCGATCCCAGGGAGACGGCAATGAACACTGAAGCTTTCTTT. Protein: CASSDPRETAMNTEAFF.

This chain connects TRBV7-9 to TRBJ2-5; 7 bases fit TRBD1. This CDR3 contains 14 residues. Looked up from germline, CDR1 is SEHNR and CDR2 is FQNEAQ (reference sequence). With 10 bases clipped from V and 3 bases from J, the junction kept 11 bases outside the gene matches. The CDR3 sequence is CATWTGSVEETQYF. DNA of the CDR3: TGTGCCACTTGGACAGGTTCGGTAGAAGAGACCCAGTACTTC.